Given below is one T cell receptor (beta chain) in context. The sample originates from a study of technical replicates of blood from several donors. Only in-frame clones appear in the TCRdb table, and some are missing; sequencing was by immunoSEQ multiplex PCR. The data show approximately 79,000 clones, roughly 91% seen once. V was trimmed by 8 bases and J by 3 bases, leaving 7 bases between them. The CDR3 is made up of 11 amino acids. CDR1 is MDHEN, CDR2 SYDVKM, per germline. Specimen: T cells isolated from PBMCs. V usage is TRBV28 and J usage is TRBJ2-5; D is ambiguous. This sequence was found in a human donor in good health. The CDR3 here is CASEHEETQYF. The CDR3 region has the DNA TGTGCCAGCGAACATGAAGAGACCCAGTACTTC.